One sample yielded the 20 T cell receptor beta chains listed below, sequenced in a study of CD8+CD57+ T cells in acquired aplastic anemia. Patients selected for sequencing had displayed CD8+CD57+ cell expansion by flow cytometry. Genomic DNA templated the TCR beta VDJ and CDR3 profiling. TCRdb recomputed calls from the reads with MiXCR, one row per CDR3 protein. The repertoire holds roughly 260,000 distinct CDR3 sequences, with more than 40% as singletons. Sequenced sample: sorted CD4+, CD8+, or CD8+CD57+ T cells (not recorded which) from PBMCs. Receptors were obtained from a human donor with aplastic anemia.

DNA for the CDR3: TGTGCCAGCAGCCCCGGGACAGGGGAAGTTGGTGAGCAGTTCTTC. Its translation is CASSPGTGEVGEQFF. This chain links TRBV7-6 with TRBJ2-1; 10 bases fit TRBD1. Germline CDR1 reads SGHVS; CDR2 reads FNYEAQ. V lost 5 bases, J lost 9 bases, and 10 bases stayed unmatched. The CDR3 is 15 amino acids. Full variable domain (remainder filled in from reference TRBV7-6 and TRBJ2-1): GAGVSQSPRYKVTKRGQDVALRCDPISGHVSLYWYRQALGQGPEFLTYFNYEAQQDKSGLPNDRFSAERPEGSISTLTIQRTEQRDSAMYRCASSPGTGEVGEQFFGPGTRLTVL.

This clonotype was seen many times. The rearrangement uses TRBV12-3 or TRBV12-4 and TRBJ2-1, with 7 positions matching TRBD1. The CDR3 consists of 14 residues. Trimming cost V 3 bases and J 6 bases; bases outside gene matches: 5. In DNA, the CDR3 is TGTGCCAGCAGTTTGACAGGGCCTGGCAATGAGCAGTTCTTC. Translating it yields CASSLTGPGNEQFF.

The table lists this clonotype with many counts. The rearrangement links TRBV6-5 to TRBJ2-7; no clear D gene. CDR3 length: 15 residues. The germline gives CDR1 MNHEY, CDR2 SVGAGI. V lost 2 bases, J lost 1 base, and 12 bases lay in between. The CDR3 protein is CASSYVVADSYEQYF. CDR3 nucleotide sequence: TGTGCCAGCAGTTACGTGGTCGCGGATTCCTACGAGCAGTACTTC.

In this sample, this clonotype turned up many times. The chain couples TRBV4-3 to TRBJ1-2, with D possibly TRBD1 on 5 matching bases. The CDR3 has 15 amino acids. V lost 3 bases and J lost 5, with 16 bases in between. From germline, CDR1 is LGHNA and CDR2 YSLEER. CDR3 in DNA: TGCGCCAGCAGCCATGTCTTGTACAGGCCATATGGCTACACCTTC. It translates to CASSHVLYRPYGYTF.

V gene TRBV6-5 combines with J gene TRBJ1-4, with no clear D. CDR3 length: 15 residues. The germline V gene encodes CDR1 MNHEY and CDR2 SVGAGI. The ends were cut back, 3 bases at V and 10 bases at J, with 18 bases in the middle. The CDR3 DNA sequence: TGTGCCAGCAGTTATTCCCCCAGACAATTATCAAAACTGTTTTTT. It is translated as CASSYSPRQLSKLFF.

Ten or more counts support this clonotype. The chain has TRBV29-1 and TRBJ1-4, with 10 bases identical to TRBD1. The V and J ends lost 4 bases and 0 bases, in that order; junction bases with no gene match: 2. Germline-derived CDR1 and CDR2 are SQVTM and ANQGSEA. The CDR3 has 15 residues. CDR3 DNA sequence: TGCAGCGTTGGGGACAGGGGTGCAACTAATGAAAAACTGTTTTTT. This sequence encodes CSVGDRGATNEKLFF.

Ten or more counts support this clonotype. The chain uses TRBV6-1 and TRBJ2-5; 13 bases match TRBD2. The CDR3 runs to 15 residues. CDR1 and CDR2 from the germline V gene are MNHNS and SASEGT. The ends lost 4 bases at V and 1 base at J; junction bases unmatched: 0. The CDR3 coding sequence is TGTGCCAGCAGTGGACTAGCGGGGGGCCAAGAGACCCAGTACTTC. This encodes CASSGLAGGQETQYF.

The V gene is TRBV7-2, the J gene TRBJ1-3; a weak D match, TRBD1 (5 bases). Germline V gene lookup returns CDR1 SGHTA and CDR2 FQGNSA. This CDR3 has 15 amino acids. V lost 7 bases, J lost 0 bases, and 13 bases lay in between. CDR3 region: CASTQIGHSGNTIYF. The CDR3 DNA reads TGTGCCAGCACCCAGATTGGACACTCTGGAAACACCATATATTTT.

This clonotype turned up a few times. The V and J genes are TRBV27 and TRBJ1-1; unclear D gene. The ends were cut back, 3 bases at V and 5 bases at J, with 13 bases in the middle. Germline V CDR1 and CDR2: MNHEY, SMNVEV (reference sequence). CDR3 size: 14 residues. CDR3 region: CASSLTGGETEAFF. CDR3 nucleotides: TGTGCCAGCAGTTTGACCGGTGGTGAGACTGAAGCTTTCTTT.

The table lists this clonotype with many counts. The V and J genes are TRBV7-8 and TRBJ2-5; 10 bases are a match to TRBD1. Germline values: CDR1 SGHVS, CDR2 FQNEAQ. CDR3 length: 17 amino acids. The V and J ends lost 1 base and 5 bases, in that order; junction bases with no gene match: 10. DNA of the CDR3: TGTGCCAGCAGCTTAGTAGACAGGGGGCAACGTTGGGAGACCCAGTACTTC. This sequence encodes CASSLVDRGQRWETQYF.

This clonotype was picked up a small number of times. A read error may be the cause here, since a much bigger clone is one base away. V and J are TRBV6-5 and TRBJ1-1; no reliable D call. Between the trimmed V and J ends, which lost 2 bases and 1 base, there was a span of 5 bases. The CDR3 spans 13 residues. Germline V gene sequence: CDR1 MNHEY, CDR2 SVGAGI. CDR3 amino acids: CASSYTENTEAFF. The CDR3 nucleotides are TGTGCCAGCAGTTACACCGAGAACACTGAAGCTTTCTTT.

About this clonotype: At one boundary the junction diverges from the germline segment, which might be a read error. V gene TRBV10-3 combines with J gene TRBJ1-6; possible D gene TRBD1, 6 bases. CDR1 is ENHRY, CDR2 SYGVKD, per germline. The CDR3 totals 14 residues. The CDR3 DNA reads TGTGCCAGCAGTAAGCCAGGGGAGAATTCACCCCTCCACTTT. Translating it yields CASSKPGENSPLHF.

This clonotype appeared a few times. The chain uses TRBV5-6 and TRBJ2-7; weak D call: TRBD2 (6 bases). Germline CDR1 and CDR2: SGHDT and YYEEEE. The V end was cut by 2 bases, the J end by 5 bases, with 23 bases between. This CDR3 comprises 17 residues. The DNA of the CDR3 is TGTGCCAGCAGCTTTAAAGTCGCACGGCGGGATGAGGACGAGCAGTACTTC. Translated: CASSFKVARRDEDEQYF.

The chain joins TRBV2 to TRBJ1-6, with TRBD1 identical over 9 bases. Germline V gene data show CDR1 as SNHLY and CDR2 as FYNNEI. The V segment lost 9 bases and the J segment 10 bases; nucleotides outside the gene matches: 10. The CDR3 has 14 amino acids. CDR3 nucleotides: TGTGCCAGTACTCGGGGACAGGGCTGGTCACCCCTCCACTTT. Its protein is CASTRGQGWSPLHF. The full variable domain, completed using reference TRBV2 and TRBJ1-6, is EPEVTQTPSHQVTQMGQEVILRCVPISNHLYFYWYRQILGQKVEFLVSFYNNEISEKSEIFDDQFSVERPDGSNFTLKIRSTKLEDSAMYFCASTRGQGWSPLHFGNGTRLTVT.

The chain is built from TRBV2 and TRBJ1-3; D ambiguous. The CDR3 totals 16 residues. Germline assignment: CDR1 SNHLY and CDR2 FYNNEI. Trimming pared 1 base from V and 0 bases from J, leaving 10 bases between. The CDR3 loop is CASSEDGINSGNTIYF. CDR3 in DNA: TGTGCCAGCAGTGAAGATGGGATCAACTCTGGAAACACCATATATTTT.

The genes are TRBV19 and TRBJ1-5, with a weak D call TRBD1 (5 bases). The CDR3 is 14 residues long. Germline assignment: CDR1 LNHDA and CDR2 SQIVND (reference sequence). V lost 6 bases and J lost 3, with 12 bases in between. This CDR3 reads CASSTGGDNQPQHF. The CDR3 bases are TGTGCCAGTAGCACGGGGGGGGACAATCAGCCCCAGCATTTT.

Concerning this clonotype: Sequence at one end of the junction differs from germline and may be a read error. J is TRBJ2-7 and V is TRBV13; no clear D gene. This CDR3 comprises 15 residues. Germline loops: CDR1 PRHDT, CDR2 FYEKMQ (reference sequence). The CDR3 DNA is TGTGCCAACAGCTTAGTTAGTCCAGGCTCCTACGAGCAGTACTTC. Translation gives CANSLVSPGSYEQYF.

The chain recombines TRBV4-3 with TRBJ2-7; a weak D match, TRBD1 (5 bases). The CDR3 length is 16 residues. The V gene lost 1 base and the J gene lost 2 bases, with 15 bases spanning the gap. Germline CDR1 and CDR2: LGHNA and YSLEER. CDR3 nucleotide sequence: TGCGCCAGCAGCCAAGGGCATGTTCTGGACACCTACGAGCAGTACTTC. Translation: CASSQGHVLDTYEQYF.

Concerning this clonotype itself: A much larger clone sits a single nucleotide away, making a read error possible. V usage is TRBV6-1 and J usage is TRBJ2-7; no definite D call. The CDR3 is 12 residues long. Looked up from germline, CDR1 is MNHNS and CDR2 is SASEGT. V was clipped by 3 bases and J by 3 bases, with 6 bases between them. This CDR3 reads CASSDSGYEQYF. The CDR3 DNA reads TGTGCCAGCAGTGACTCAGGCTACGAGCAGTACTTC.

As for this clonotype: Given the absence of the conserved phenylalanine or tryptophan at the CDR3 end, a read error is likely. V and J are TRBV9 and TRBJ1-1; no reliable D call. V was shortened by 7 bases and J by 1 base, with 2 bases between the two germline ends. Looked up from germline, CDR1 is SGDLS and CDR2 is YYNGEE. The CDR3 is 10 residues long. The CDR3 nucleotides read TGTGCCAGCGGGAACACTGAAGCTTTCTCT. As protein: CASGNTEAFS.